This is a list of T cell receptor beta chains from one sample in a study of human T cells and chemical hapten exposure. TCRdb itself ran the RACE reads through MiXCR, one entry per CDR3 protein. The table includes about 170,000 distinct CDR3 sequences, about 30% detected once. Sequencing was performed on whole blood, taken in connection with sensitization to the hapten diphenylcyclopropenone (DPC). These receptors all come from a woman aged 18-29 years with alopecia areata. Some clones in this sample may be carry-over from other donors' samples. Both conserved end residues are part of each CDR3. The D gene is left open where the match is weak. Size values are once, few and many counts, or a class for expanded clones, and some rows have none.

j_call: TRBJ2-3; v_call: TRBV6-2/TRBV6-3; clone_size: .; d_call: .; cdr3_nt: TGTGCCAGCAGCGCGACAGGCGAAAGCACAGATACGCAGTATTTT; cdr3_aa: CASSATGESTDTQYF
j_call: TRBJ2-6; v_call: TRBV6-6; clone_size: few; d_call: .; cdr3_nt: TGTGCCAGCAGTTACGAGATAGGAGCTGGGGCCAACGTCCTGACTTTC; cdr3_aa: CASSYEIGAGANVLTF
j_call: TRBJ2-5; v_call: TRBV5-6; clone_size: .; d_call: TRBD2; cdr3_nt: TGTGCCAGCAGCCGAACTAGCGGGTGGACCCCCTTAAAAGAGACCCAGTACTTC; cdr3_aa: CASSRTSGWTPLKETQYF
j_call: TRBJ2-7; v_call: TRBV6-5; clone_size: .; d_call: TRBD1; cdr3_nt: TGTGCCAGCAGCCGCCGGGACAGCTCCTACGAGCAGTACTTC; cdr3_aa: CASSRRDSSYEQYF
j_call: TRBJ1-2; v_call: TRBV29-1; clone_size: few; d_call: .; cdr3_nt: TGCAGCGTTTTGAACTATAACTATGGCTACACCTTC; cdr3_aa: CSVLNYNYGYTF
j_call: TRBJ2-7; v_call: TRBV15; clone_size: .; d_call: .; cdr3_nt: TGTGCCACCAGCAGAGATCCGGGGCTCGGCTCCTACGAGCAGTACTTC; cdr3_aa: CATSRDPGLGSYEQYF
j_call: TRBJ2-1; v_call: TRBV9; clone_size: .; d_call: TRBD1; cdr3_nt: TGTGCCAGCAGCGTAGCTACAGGGGGCAGGGATGAGCAGTTCTTC; cdr3_aa: CASSVATGGRDEQFF
j_call: TRBJ2-7; v_call: TRBV14; clone_size: .; d_call: .; cdr3_nt: TGTGCCAGCAGCCAAAGGTTCGGGGGAGACGAGCAGTACTTC; cdr3_aa: CASSQRFGGDEQYF
j_call: TRBJ2-3; v_call: TRBV14; clone_size: .; d_call: .; cdr3_nt: TGTGCCAGCAGGCCAAGATCGCACGGCCAAGGACTGTCTACAGATACGCAGTATTTT; cdr3_aa: CASRPRSHGQGLSTDTQYF
j_call: TRBJ1-1; v_call: TRBV4-3; clone_size: .; d_call: .; cdr3_nt: TGCGCCAGCAGCCAAGAAAAAGGGGAGTTCCTCTTT; cdr3_aa: CASSQEKGEFLF
j_call: TRBJ2-2; v_call: TRBV5-1; clone_size: many; d_call: .; cdr3_nt: TGCGCCAGCAGCCTTGACTTAAACACCGGGGAGCTGTTTTTT; cdr3_aa: CASSLDLNTGELFF
j_call: TRBJ2-3; v_call: TRBV5-1; clone_size: .; d_call: TRBD2; cdr3_nt: TGCGCCAGCAGCTTTGGCAGCGGGGCCACAGATACGCAGTATTTT; cdr3_aa: CASSFGSGATDTQYF
j_call: TRBJ1-1; v_call: TRBV12-3/TRBV12-4; clone_size: .; d_call: .; cdr3_nt: TGTGCCAGCAGTCCGCGCCACACTGAAGCTTTCTTT; cdr3_aa: CASSPRHTEAFF
j_call: TRBJ2-1; v_call: TRBV20-1; clone_size: .; d_call: .; cdr3_nt: TGCAGTGCTAGAGAAGGGCTCGGGCCCTACAATGAGCAGTTCTTC; cdr3_aa: CSAREGLGPYNEQFF
j_call: TRBJ1-5; v_call: TRBV9; clone_size: few; d_call: .; cdr3_nt: TGTGCCAGCAGCGTAGTAGGGGGGCCGAATCAGCCCCAGCATTTT; cdr3_aa: CASSVVGGPNQPQHF
j_call: TRBJ2-1; v_call: TRBV7-2; clone_size: .; d_call: TRBD2; cdr3_nt: TGTGCCAGCAGCTTACTGAGACTAGCGGGAGGAAATGAGCAGTTCTTC; cdr3_aa: CASSLLRLAGGNEQFF
j_call: TRBJ2-1; v_call: TRBV5-1; clone_size: few; d_call: TRBD2; cdr3_nt: TGCGCCAGCAGCTTGGCCCCTCCCGGGACTAGCGGGGGTAATGAGCAGTTCTTC; cdr3_aa: CASSLAPPGTSGGNEQFF
j_call: TRBJ1-5; v_call: TRBV3-1; clone_size: few; d_call: .; cdr3_nt: TGTGCCAGCAGCCAGACGGGGTATAGCAATCAGCCCCAGCATTTT; cdr3_aa: CASSQTGYSNQPQHF
j_call: TRBJ2-3; v_call: TRBV27; clone_size: .; d_call: TRBD2; cdr3_nt: TGTGCCAGCAGCCTAGCGGGGGGGCCGTCGGGTACGCAGTATTTT; cdr3_aa: CASSLAGGPSGTQYF
j_call: TRBJ1-2; v_call: TRBV29-1; clone_size: .; d_call: .; cdr3_nt: TGCAGCGTTGACCCGGGAACTAACTATGGCTACACCTTC; cdr3_aa: CSVDPGTNYGYTF
j_call: TRBJ2-5; v_call: TRBV9; clone_size: few; d_call: TRBD2; cdr3_nt: TGTGCCAGCAGCGTGGGACTAGCGGGGGGGCGAGAGACCCAGTACTTC; cdr3_aa: CASSVGLAGGRETQYF
j_call: TRBJ2-5; v_call: TRBV2; clone_size: .; d_call: TRBD1; cdr3_nt: TGTGCCAGGAAGAAACAGGGGGCGGTGGAGACCCAGTACTTC; cdr3_aa: CARKKQGAVETQYF
j_call: TRBJ2-4; v_call: TRBV6-2/TRBV6-3; clone_size: .; d_call: TRBD2; cdr3_nt: TGTGCCAGCAGTCTGGGACTAGCGGCGGGGGGAGCCAAAAACATTCAGTACTTC; cdr3_aa: CASSLGLAAGGAKNIQYF
j_call: TRBJ1-2; v_call: TRBV20-1; clone_size: few; d_call: TRBD1; cdr3_nt: TGCAGTGCTAGAGATCCGACAGGGTATGGCTACACCTTC; cdr3_aa: CSARDPTGYGYTF
j_call: TRBJ2-1; v_call: TRBV7-3; clone_size: few; d_call: TRBD2; cdr3_nt: TGTGCCAGCAGCTTATTTAGCGGGGGGGGGTACAATGAGCAGTTCTTC; cdr3_aa: CASSLFSGGGYNEQFF
j_call: TRBJ1-1; v_call: TRBV11-1; clone_size: .; d_call: .; cdr3_nt: TGTGCCAGCGTTTCCTCGCAGACTGAAGCTTTCTTT; cdr3_aa: CASVSSQTEAFF
j_call: TRBJ1-6; v_call: TRBV3-1; clone_size: .; d_call: .; cdr3_nt: TGTGCCAGCAGCCAAGATCAGGGGATAGGCTCACCCCTCCACTTT; cdr3_aa: CASSQDQGIGSPLHF
j_call: TRBJ2-3; v_call: TRBV18; clone_size: .; d_call: TRBD2; cdr3_nt: TGTGCCAGCTCACCACCAGGGGCAGGGAGGGCAGATACGCAGTATTTT; cdr3_aa: CASSPPGAGRADTQYF
j_call: TRBJ2-6; v_call: TRBV5-1; clone_size: .; d_call: .; cdr3_nt: TGCGCCAGCAGCTTGGGGGGACTGAAAACTGGGGCCAACGTCCTGACTTTC; cdr3_aa: CASSLGGLKTGANVLTF
j_call: TRBJ2-2; v_call: TRBV29-1; clone_size: .; d_call: .; cdr3_nt: TGCAGCGAGCCCCCCGACGCCGGGGAGCTGTTTTTT; cdr3_aa: CSEPPDAGELFF
j_call: TRBJ1-2; v_call: TRBV29-1; clone_size: .; d_call: .; cdr3_nt: TGCAGCGTTGATATAAGGGGCCATGGCTACACCTTC; cdr3_aa: CSVDIRGHGYTF
j_call: TRBJ1-5; v_call: TRBV20-1; clone_size: few; d_call: TRBD1; cdr3_nt: TGCAGTGCTAGGGAAACCGGGACAGGGGGCATCAATCAGCCCCAGCATTTT; cdr3_aa: CSARETGTGGINQPQHF
j_call: TRBJ2-5; v_call: TRBV29-1; clone_size: few; d_call: TRBD1; cdr3_nt: TGCAGCGTGGGACAGGGACAAGAGACCCAGTACTTC; cdr3_aa: CSVGQGQETQYF
j_call: TRBJ2-7; v_call: TRBV6-5; clone_size: .; d_call: .; cdr3_nt: TGTGCCAGCAGTTACAGGGGTAGGCACGAGCAGTACTTC; cdr3_aa: CASSYRGRHEQYF
j_call: TRBJ1-2; v_call: TRBV3-1; clone_size: few; d_call: TRBD1; cdr3_nt: TGTGCCAGCAGCCCGTTCGACAGGGTTGGCTACACCTTC; cdr3_aa: CASSPFDRVGYTF
j_call: TRBJ2-7; v_call: TRBV4-3; clone_size: many; d_call: .; cdr3_nt: TGCGCCAGCAGCGGGAGTGCCAGAGGCGAGCAGTACTTC; cdr3_aa: CASSGSARGEQYF
j_call: TRBJ1-4; v_call: TRBV29-1; clone_size: .; d_call: .; cdr3_nt: TGCAGCGTTGGGGGAACAACTAATGAAAAACTGTTTTTT; cdr3_aa: CSVGGTTNEKLFF
j_call: TRBJ1-2; v_call: TRBV6-5; clone_size: .; d_call: TRBD1; cdr3_nt: TGTGCCAGCAGCAAGACAGGGTCGGCTGGCTACACCTTC; cdr3_aa: CASSKTGSAGYTF
j_call: TRBJ2-7; v_call: TRBV21-1; clone_size: .; d_call: .; cdr3_nt: TGTGAGGCAGGAGCCTACGAGCAGTACTTC; cdr3_aa: CEAGAYEQYF
j_call: TRBJ2-3; v_call: TRBV27; clone_size: once; d_call: TRBD2; cdr3_nt: TGTGCCAGCAGTTCCATTATCACTAGCGGGAGAACAGATACGCAGTATTTT; cdr3_aa: CASSSIITSGRTDTQYF
j_call: TRBJ1-3; v_call: TRBV4-2; clone_size: few; d_call: .; cdr3_nt: TGTGCCAGCAGCCAAGTTCGATTAAAACAGAGCTCTGGAAACACCATATATTTT; cdr3_aa: CASSQVRLKQSSGNTIYF
j_call: TRBJ2-5; v_call: TRBV7-6; clone_size: few; d_call: TRBD2; cdr3_nt: TGTGCCAGCAGCTTGATGTTAAGCGGGACCTCCTGGGAGACCCAGTACTTC; cdr3_aa: CASSLMLSGTSWETQYF
j_call: TRBJ2-2; v_call: TRBV2; clone_size: few; d_call: .; cdr3_nt: TGTGCCAGCAGTGAAAGGACTTCGAACACCGGGGAGCTGTTTTTT; cdr3_aa: CASSERTSNTGELFF
j_call: TRBJ1-1; v_call: TRBV9; clone_size: few; d_call: TRBD1; cdr3_nt: TGTGCCAGCAGCGTAGGTGCGGTTGACAGGGATGGCACTGAAGCTTTCTTT; cdr3_aa: CASSVGAVDRDGTEAFF
j_call: TRBJ1-1; v_call: TRBV20-1; clone_size: .; d_call: TRBD1; cdr3_nt: TGCAGTGCTAGAGAAGGACAGGGAGGGAGAGCTTTCTTT; cdr3_aa: CSAREGQGGRAFF
j_call: TRBJ2-3; v_call: TRBV10-3; clone_size: few; d_call: .; cdr3_nt: TGTGCCATCAGTGAACCCCGGGACGCGCGGGATACGCAGTATTTT; cdr3_aa: CAISEPRDARDTQYF
j_call: TRBJ1-6; v_call: TRBV4-3; clone_size: .; d_call: .; cdr3_nt: TGCGCCAGCAGCCAAGGCCTACCGGGACCAAATAATTCACCCCTCCACTTT; cdr3_aa: CASSQGLPGPNNSPLHF
j_call: TRBJ1-2; v_call: TRBV15; clone_size: .; d_call: .; cdr3_nt: TGTGCCACCAGCAGCCTACAGGCCTGGGATGGCTACACCTTC; cdr3_aa: CATSSLQAWDGYTF
j_call: TRBJ1-1; v_call: TRBV29-1; clone_size: .; d_call: .; cdr3_nt: TGCAGCGTCGGTGGGGCCAGGGGAATGAACACTGAAGCTTTCTTT; cdr3_aa: CSVGGARGMNTEAFF